One and the same sample provided the 8 T cell receptor beta chains below, sequenced in a study of blood T cell repertoires in COVID-19. The data were produced by immunoSEQ multiplex PCR, yet TCRdb's version contains in-frame clones alone and is incomplete. The sample consists of fewer than 350,000 clones, 65% to 90% of them appearing once. The material sequenced was PBMCs or T cells enriched from blood (not recorded which). These receptors came from a woman aged 40 to 49 with acute COVID-19.

V gene TRBV7-2 combines with J gene TRBJ2-2, with a tentative D call TRBD2 (5 bases). V shed 1 base and J shed 6 bases, with 12 bases lying between them. The germline CDR1 and CDR2 sequences are SGHTA and FQGNSA. This CDR3 spans 15 amino acids. The CDR3 nucleotides read TGTGCCAGCAGCTTAGGCGTCCCCGGGGCCGGGGAGCTGTTTTTT. Encoded protein: CASSLGVPGAGELFF.

The CDR3 sequence is CASQILGGETQYF. DNA of the CDR3: TGTGCCAGTCAAATTCTTGGGGGCGAGACCCAGTACTTC. The genes are TRBV19 and TRBJ2-5, with D tentatively TRBD1 (6 bases). Per the germline V gene, CDR1 is LNHDA and CDR2 is SQIVND (reference sequence). The CDR3 runs to 13 residues. The ends were cut back, 8 bases at V and 5 bases at J, with 15 bases in the middle.

The rearrangement uses TRBV14 and TRBJ1-4; TRBD1 matches 8 bases. Germline lookup yields CDR1 SGHDN and CDR2 FVKESK. The CDR3 runs to 17 residues. V lost 5 bases and J lost 3; bases outside the gene matches: 11. CDR3 protein: CASSSWTGLGANEKLFF. In DNA form, the CDR3 reads TGTGCCAGCAGCTCTTGGACAGGGCTGGGAGCTAATGAAAAACTGTTTTTT.

J is TRBJ1-1 and V is TRBV7-2; 8 bases map to TRBD1. The germline CDR1 and CDR2 sequences are SGHTA and FQGNSA. Trimming at V came to 4 bases and at J to 4 bases, leaving 2 bases not matched to a gene. This CDR3 is 13 amino acids long. CDR3 sequence reads: CASSSDRATEAFF. The DNA of the CDR3 is TGTGCCAGCAGCTCGGACAGGGCCACTGAAGCTTTCTTT.

This clone was seen many times. This chain joins TRBV20-1 and TRBJ1-6; D ambiguous. Germline V gene lookup returns CDR1 DFQATT and CDR2 SNEGSKA (reference sequence). The CDR3 sequence is 14 residues long. V shed 3 bases and J shed 7 bases, with 13 bases lying between them. CDR3 coding DNA: TGCAGTGCTAGTATTGGTTTAGCCAATTCACCCCTCCACTTT. Encoded protein: CSASIGLANSPLHF.

This sequence joins TRBV7-8 and TRBJ1-4, with unresolved D. Germline CDR1 reads SGHVS; CDR2 reads FQNEAQ. The V end was cut by 2 bases, the J end by 5 bases, with 9 bases between. The CDR3 runs 14 residues. DNA for the CDR3: TGTGCCAGCAGCTTAAATTCGAGAAATGAAAAACTGTTTTTT. Its translation: CASSLNSRNEKLFF.

The rearrangement uses TRBV6-5 and TRBJ1-5, with a tentative D call TRBD1 (5 bases). With 6 bases removed from V and 5 bases from J, the gap between germline ends came to 17 bases. This CDR3 contains 15 residues. Germline CDR1 MNHEY, CDR2 SVGAGI. The CDR3 sequence: CASSDSDSPDQPQHF. The DNA of the CDR3 is TGTGCCAGCAGCGATTCCGACAGCCCCGATCAGCCCCAGCATTTT.

The chain uses TRBV7-8 and TRBJ1-2; no clear D gene. CDR3 size: 11 residues. Germline values: CDR1 SGHVS, CDR2 FQNEAQ. V was pared by 1 base and J by 8 bases, with 5 bases between. CDR3 amino acids: CASSLDGGYTF. In nucleotides, the CDR3 is TGTGCCAGCAGCTTAGATGGCGGCTACACCTTC.